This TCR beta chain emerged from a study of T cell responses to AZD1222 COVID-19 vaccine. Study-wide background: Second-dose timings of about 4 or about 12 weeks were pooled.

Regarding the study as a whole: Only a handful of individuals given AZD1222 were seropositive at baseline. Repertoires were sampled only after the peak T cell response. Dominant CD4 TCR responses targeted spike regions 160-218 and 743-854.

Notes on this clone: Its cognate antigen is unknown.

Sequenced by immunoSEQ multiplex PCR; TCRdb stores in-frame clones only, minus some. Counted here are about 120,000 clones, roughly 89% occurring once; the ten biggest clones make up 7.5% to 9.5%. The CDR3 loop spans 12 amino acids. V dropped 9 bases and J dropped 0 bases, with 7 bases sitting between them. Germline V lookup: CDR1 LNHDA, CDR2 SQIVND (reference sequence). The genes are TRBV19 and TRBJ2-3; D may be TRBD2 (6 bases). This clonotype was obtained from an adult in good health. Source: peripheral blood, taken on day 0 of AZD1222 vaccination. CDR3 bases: TGTGCCAGCAGCGGGAGCACAGATACGCAGTATTTT. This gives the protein CASSGSTDTQYF.